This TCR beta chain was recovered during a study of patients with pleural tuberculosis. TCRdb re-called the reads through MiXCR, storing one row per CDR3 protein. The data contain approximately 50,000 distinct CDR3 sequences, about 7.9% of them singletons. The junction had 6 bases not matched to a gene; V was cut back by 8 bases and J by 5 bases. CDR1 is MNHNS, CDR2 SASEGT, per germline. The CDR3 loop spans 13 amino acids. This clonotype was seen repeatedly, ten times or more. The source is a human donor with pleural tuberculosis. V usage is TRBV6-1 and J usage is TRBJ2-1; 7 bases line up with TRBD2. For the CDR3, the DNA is TGTGCCAGCGCTAGCGGTTCCCACAATGAGCAGTTCTTC. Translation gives CASASGSHNEQFF.